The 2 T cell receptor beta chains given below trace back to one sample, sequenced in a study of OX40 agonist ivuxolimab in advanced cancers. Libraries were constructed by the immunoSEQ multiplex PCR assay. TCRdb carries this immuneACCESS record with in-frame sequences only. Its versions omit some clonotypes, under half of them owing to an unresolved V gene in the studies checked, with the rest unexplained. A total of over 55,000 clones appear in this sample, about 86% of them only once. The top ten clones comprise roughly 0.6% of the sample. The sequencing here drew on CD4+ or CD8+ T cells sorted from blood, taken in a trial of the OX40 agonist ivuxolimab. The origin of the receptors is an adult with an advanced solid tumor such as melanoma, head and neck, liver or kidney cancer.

The CDR3 DNA reads as TGTGCCAGTAGTAGCGGGGGGGCCCACGAGCAGTACTTC. Translating gives CASSSGGAHEQYF. J is TRBJ2-5 and V is TRBV28, with 11 bases matching TRBD2. The J call may be in error: the DNA end matches TRBJ2-7 better. Per the germline V gene, CDR1 is MDHEN and CDR2 is SYDVKM. The CDR3 runs 13 residues.

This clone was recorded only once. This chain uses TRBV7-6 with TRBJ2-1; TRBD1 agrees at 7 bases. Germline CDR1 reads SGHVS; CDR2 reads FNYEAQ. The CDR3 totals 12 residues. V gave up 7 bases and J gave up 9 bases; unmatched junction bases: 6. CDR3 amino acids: CASNLRGSEQFF. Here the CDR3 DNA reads TGTGCCAGCAACCTCAGGGGGTCTGAGCAGTTCTTC.